Ten or more counts support the clone carrying this T cell receptor beta chain. Antigen unknown. The length of the CDR3 is 13 residues. Trimming left V 7 bases short and J 1 base short, with 13 bases between. Germline values: CDR1 SQVTM, CDR2 ANQGSEA. This entry is derived from a study of T cells in Graves' hyperthyroidism and ophthalmopathy. Whole-study findings and limits: The blood repertoire included most of the expanded thyroid clonotypes above 0.001. Progression to ophthalmopathy was predicted a median of approximately 6.4 months early.

The CDR3 regions of TCR beta were amplified from RNA transcripts. Primed by the HTBI set, a first-round RT-PCR was run on the TCR CDR3. Using its own MiXCR run on the multiplex PCR reads, TCRdb lists one record per CDR3 protein. The data hold 480,000 or so distinct CDR3 sequences, with around 50% observed a single time. Clinical symptoms, serum thyroxine and TRAb, thyroid ultrasound and orbital computed tomography together formed the diagnostic basis. The clonotype comes from an adult woman with Graves' disease, either hyperthyroidism or ophthalmopathy (not recorded which). The sample consisted of peripheral blood or thyroid tissue (not recorded which). The chain links TRBV29-1 to TRBJ1-1, with a tentative D call TRBD1 (6 bases). CDR3 residues: CSAGWTENTEAFF. In DNA form, the CDR3 reads TGCAGCGCCGGCTGGACAGAGAACACTGAAGCTTTCTTT.